This TCR beta chain was documented in a study of blood T cell repertoires in COVID-19. This table comes from immunoSEQ multiplex PCR, and its TCRdb copy is limited to in-frame clones, with some not included. The sample lists roughly 130,000 clones; around 85% were seen once. The sequenced sample consisted of peripheral blood. This receptor was taken from a woman aged 45 to 65 with acute or convalescent COVID-19.

The CDR3 coding sequence is TGCAGTGCTAGTATGGCGAACACTGAAGCTTTCTTT. It is translated as CSASMANTEAFF. The chain couples TRBV20-1 to TRBJ1-1; the D is unclear. The CDR3 is 12 residues long. V lost 3 bases, J lost 1 base, and 6 bases lay in between. CDR1 is DFQATT, CDR2 SNEGSKA, per germline (reference sequence).